These 21 T cell receptor beta chains came from one sample sequenced in a study of blood T cell repertoires in COVID-19. This table comes from immunoSEQ multiplex PCR, and its TCRdb copy is limited to in-frame clones, with some not included. The sample holds 85,000 to 100,000 clones, 80% to 90% seen once. What was sequenced was peripheral blood. Receptors originate from a man over 45 with COVID-19, enrolled during active disease.

The chain carries TRBV10-3 and TRBJ1-5, with D unclear. Germline V gene data show CDR1 as ENHRY and CDR2 as SYGVKD. V gave up 0 bases and J gave up 7 bases, with 7 bases separating them. This CDR3 spans 13 amino acids. The CDR3 nucleotides read TGTGCCATCAGTGAGTCTAGAGGGCAGCCCCAGCATTTT. The encoded protein is CAISESRGQPQHF.

V gene TRBV28 combines with J gene TRBJ2-7; the D gene is possibly TRBD1 (6 bases). V lost 8 bases and J 2 bases, leaving 19 bases between the germline ends. The CDR3 covers 15 residues. CDR1 and CDR2 (germline): MDHEN, SYDVKM. DNA of the CDR3: TGTGCCAGCCATACGTCCCGGACAGCACCCTACGAGCAGTACTTC. Protein product: CASHTSRTAPYEQYF.

The chain carries TRBV2 and TRBJ1-6; D gene uncertain. V was clipped by 6 bases and J by 2 bases, with 11 bases between them. CDR3 length: 15 amino acids. CDR1 SNHLY and CDR2 FYNNEI come from the germline V gene. The CDR3 here is CASRAGQAYNSPLHF. CDR3 DNA: TGTGCCAGCAGGGCGGGCCAAGCCTATAATTCACCCCTCCACTTT.

This CDR3 is CAWSPQSSYNSPLHF. The CDR3 DNA sequence: TGTGCCTGGAGTCCACAAAGCTCCTATAATTCACCCCTCCACTTT. The rearrangement joins TRBV30 to TRBJ1-6; D gene uncertain. Trimming took off 2 bases at V and 0 bases at J, with 8 bases between the two ends. Germline CDR1 is GTSNPN and CDR2 is SVGIG (reference sequence). CDR3 length: 15 residues.

This rearrangement joins TRBV11-2 to TRBJ1-3; D possibly corresponds to TRBD1 (5 bases). Germline V gene data show CDR1 as SGHAT and CDR2 as FQNNGV. This CDR3 spans 15 amino acids. The V and J ends lost 7 bases and 4 bases respectively, with 17 bases between them. CDR3 bases: TGTGCCAGCACACCCCAAGGGGTGGGAGGAAACACCATATATTTT. It yields the protein CASTPQGVGGNTIYF.

This clone showed up just once. The chain is built from TRBV3-1 (or the pseudogene TRBV3-2) and TRBJ1-1, with TRBD1 matching 8 bases. This CDR3 has 15 amino acids. The J segment lost 11 bases and the V segment lost 4 bases, leaving 15 bases of the junction unmatched. The V gene's germline CDR1 is LGHDT and CDR2 YNNKEL (reference sequence). CDR3 protein: CASSPDTGGVLWAFF. DNA for the CDR3: TGTGCCAGCAGCCCTGACACAGGGGGTGTTTTGTGGGCTTTCTTT.

The chain links TRBV7-9 to TRBJ2-2; D might be TRBD2 (6 bases). The CDR3 length is 15 residues. The V end was cut by 3 bases, the J end by 0 bases, with 8 bases between. Germline V CDR1 and CDR2: SEHNR, FQNEAQ (reference sequence). CDR3 in amino acids: CASSFGTPNTGELFF. CDR3 in DNA: TGTGCCAGCAGCTTTGGGACTCCGAACACCGGGGAGCTGTTTTTT.

The chain couples TRBV19 to TRBJ1-5; tentatively, D is TRBD1 (6 bases). Germline loops: CDR1 LNHDA, CDR2 SQIVND (reference sequence). With 5 bases removed from V and 2 bases from J, the gap between germline ends came to 16 bases. The CDR3 extends over 16 amino acids. CDR3 sequence (DNA): TGTGCCAGTAGTCCCGGCCCTAACAGGGGCAATCAGCCCCAGCATTTT. This codes for CASSPGPNRGNQPQHF.

The rearrangement uses TRBV2 and TRBJ2-7; perhaps TRBD2 as D (7 bases). Trimming removed 2 bases at V and 1 base at J, with 21 bases between. In germline, CDR1 is SNHLY, CDR2 FYNNEI. There are 18 residues in the CDR3. The chain's CDR3 is CASSELGGGQLFSYEQYF. The DNA of the CDR3 is TGTGCCAGCAGTGAACTCGGCGGGGGCCAACTCTTTTCCTACGAGCAGTACTTC.

The CDR3 sequence is CASSPGQGSTSYGYTF. DNA of the CDR3: TGTGCCAGCTCACCGGGACAGGGATCAACTAGCTATGGCTACACCTTC. The chain couples TRBV18 to TRBJ1-2; 9 bases are a match to TRBD1. The V and J ends lost 3 bases and 4 bases, in that order; junction bases with no gene match: 9. CDR1 KGHSH and CDR2 LQKENI come from the germline V gene. This CDR3 is 16 amino acids long.

This clone has a single count. The rearrangement uses TRBV7-3 and TRBJ1-2; D uncertain. The CDR3 totals 15 residues. Germline loops: CDR1 SGHTA, CDR2 FQGTGA. The V end was cut by 2 bases, the J end by 0 bases, with 10 bases between. In DNA form, the CDR3 reads TGTGCCAGCAGCTTATATCCAGGCTCTAACTATGGCTACACCTTC. It yields the protein CASSLYPGSNYGYTF. The variable domain in full, completed from reference TRBV7-3 and TRBJ1-2, reads GAGVSQTPSNKVTEKGKYVELRCDPISGHTALYWYRQSLGQGPEFLIYFQGTGAADDSGLPNDRFFAVRPEGSVSTLKIQRTERGDSAVYLCASSLYPGSNYGYTFGSGTRLTVV.

The chain couples TRBV27 to TRBJ1-6, with TRBD1 as a possible D gene (5 bases). CDR3 length: 14 residues. Per the germline V gene, CDR1 is MNHEY and CDR2 is SMNVEV (reference sequence). V shed 2 bases and J shed 10 bases, with 12 bases lying between them. CDR3 region: CASSLDGGNSPLHF. CDR3 nucleotide sequence: TGTGCCAGCAGTTTAGACGGGGGGAACTCACCCCTCCACTTT.

V gene TRBV29-1 combines with J gene TRBJ2-7, with 9 bases matching TRBD2. Germline CDR1 is SQVTM and CDR2 is ANQGSEA. Germline trimming cut 2 bases from V and 0 bases from J; bases unmatched to any gene: 5. The length of the CDR3 is 15 residues. For the CDR3, the DNA is TGCAGCGTTGAATATCTAGCGGGGAACTCCTACGAGCAGTACTTC. Its protein is CSVEYLAGNSYEQYF.

V and J are TRBV10-3 and TRBJ2-2; D uncertain. The CDR3 contains 15 residues. The V and J ends lost 4 bases and 0 bases respectively, with 9 bases between them. CDR1 and CDR2 (germline): ENHRY, SYGVKD. Here the CDR3 reads CAISGVRSNTGELFF. In DNA form, the CDR3 reads TGTGCCATCAGTGGAGTGCGATCGAACACCGGGGAGCTGTTTTTT.

V and J are TRBV19 and TRBJ1-6, with 9 bases fitting TRBD1. V was clipped by 7 bases and J by 7 bases; unmatched bases: 2. The length of the CDR3 is 13 residues. Germline CDR1 and CDR2: LNHDA and SQIVND (reference sequence). CDR3 sequence (DNA): TGTGCCAGTATGGGACAGGGCAATTCACCCCTCCACTTT. Amino acid sequence: CASMGQGNSPLHF. Drawing the rest from reference TRBV19 and TRBJ1-6, the complete variable domain is DGGITQSPKYLFRKEGQNVTLSCEQNLNHDAMYWYRQDPGQGLRLIYYSQIVNDFQKGDIAEGYSVSREKKESFPLTVTSAQKNPTAFYLCASMGQGNSPLHFGNGTRLTVT.

This chain links TRBV19 with TRBJ1-1; possible D gene TRBD1, 5 bases. The CDR3 totals 13 residues. The germline V gene encodes CDR1 LNHDA and CDR2 SQIVND (reference sequence). V was shortened by 0 bases and J by 6 bases, with 8 bases between the two germline ends. The CDR3 protein is CASSIETVSEAFF. The DNA for the CDR3 is TGTGCCAGTAGTATAGAGACAGTCTCTGAAGCTTTCTTT.

This rearrangement joins TRBV9 to TRBJ2-1; weak D call: TRBD2 (5 bases). Germline-derived CDR1 and CDR2 are SGDLS and YYNGEE. The CDR3 has 15 amino acids. The germline V and J ends were trimmed by 3 bases and 4 bases, with 14 bases remaining between them. This chain's CDR3 is CASSGSPTGYNEQFF. In DNA form, the CDR3 reads TGTGCCAGCAGCGGATCTCCGACGGGGTACAATGAGCAGTTCTTC.

The rearrangement joins TRBV11-2 to TRBJ1-6, with 7 bases lining up with TRBD1. V lost 4 bases, J lost 7 bases, and 16 bases stayed unmatched. This CDR3 region has 18 residues. Per germline, CDR1 SGHAT and CDR2 FQNNGV. CDR3 nucleotides: TGTGCCAGCAGCTCGTTGGCCGGGACAGCGAACAGGAATTCACCCCTCCACTTT. Protein: CASSSLAGTANRNSPLHF.

In this sample, this clone turned up once. V gene TRBV4-1 combines with J gene TRBJ2-3, with 9 bases that match TRBD2. V was clipped by 1 base and J by 5 bases; unmatched bases: 16. This CDR3 comprises 19 residues. Germline CDR1 is MGHRA and CDR2 is YSYEKL. Here the CDR3 reads CASSQVSIVAGAAGDTQYF. The CDR3 coding sequence is TGCGCCAGCAGCCAAGTATCAATCGTAGCGGGGGCCGCGGGAGATACGCAGTATTTT.

This rearrangement joins TRBV24-1 to TRBJ1-2; D is perhaps TRBD1 (5 bases). Germline V lookup: CDR1 KGHDR, CDR2 SFDVKD. V lost 1 base, J lost 6 bases, and 8 bases lay in between. The CDR3 contains 13 residues. In nucleotides, the CDR3 is TGTGCCACCAGTGATTTTTCAGGGAATGGCTACACCTTC. Translated, it gives CATSDFSGNGYTF.

Only one count was recorded for this clone. The chain has TRBV27 and TRBJ2-1, with 8 bases aligning to TRBD2. CDR1 is MNHEY, CDR2 SMNVEV, per germline (reference sequence). This CDR3 contains 18 residues. The ends lost 3 bases at V and 3 bases at J; junction bases unmatched: 13. DNA for the CDR3: TGTGCCAGCAGTTTTCGGTGGGGTGGAACTAGCGGCTACAATGAGCAGTTCTTC. It specifies CASSFRWGGTSGYNEQFF.